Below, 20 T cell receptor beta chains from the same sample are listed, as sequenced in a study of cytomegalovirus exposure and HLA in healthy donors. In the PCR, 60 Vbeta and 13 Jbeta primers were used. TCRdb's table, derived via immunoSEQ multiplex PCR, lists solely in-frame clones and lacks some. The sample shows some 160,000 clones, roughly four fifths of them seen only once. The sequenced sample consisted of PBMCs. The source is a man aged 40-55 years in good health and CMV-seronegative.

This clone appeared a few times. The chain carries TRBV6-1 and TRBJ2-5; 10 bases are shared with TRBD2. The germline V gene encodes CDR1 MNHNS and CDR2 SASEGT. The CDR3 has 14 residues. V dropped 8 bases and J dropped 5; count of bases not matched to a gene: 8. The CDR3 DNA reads TGTGCCAGCGGGATAGCGGGAGGAGCGGAGACCCAGTACTTC. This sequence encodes CASGIAGGAETQYF.

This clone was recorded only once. CDR3: CATGTENYEQYF. The CDR3, as DNA: TGTGCCACCGGGACTGAAAACTACGAGCAGTACTTC. V and J are TRBV5-4 and TRBJ2-7, with D perhaps matching TRBD2 (6 bases). The germline V gene has CDR1 SGHNT and CDR2 YYREEE (reference sequence). The CDR3 totals 12 residues. V lost 9 bases to trimming and J lost 3 bases, with 13 bases between them. The full variable domain, in which reference TRBV5-4 and TRBJ2-7 provide the parts outside the CDR3, is ETGVTQSPTHLIKTRGQQVTLRCSSQSGHNTVSWYQQALGQGPQFIFQYYREEENGRGNFPPRFSGLQFPNYSSELNVNALELDDSALYLCATGTENYEQYFGPGTRLTVT.

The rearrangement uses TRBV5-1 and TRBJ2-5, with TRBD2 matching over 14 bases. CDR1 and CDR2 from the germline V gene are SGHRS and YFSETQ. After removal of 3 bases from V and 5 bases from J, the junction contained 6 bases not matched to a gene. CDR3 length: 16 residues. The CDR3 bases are TGCGCCAGCAGCTCGGGACTAGCGGGAGTGGAGGAGACCCAGTACTTC. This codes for CASSSGLAGVEETQYF.

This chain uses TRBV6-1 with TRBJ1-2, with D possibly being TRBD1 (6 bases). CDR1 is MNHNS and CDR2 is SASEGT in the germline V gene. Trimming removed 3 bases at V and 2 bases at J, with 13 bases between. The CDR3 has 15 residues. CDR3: CASSEWGGANYGYTF. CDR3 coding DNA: TGTGCCAGCAGTGAGTGGGGGGGCGCGAACTATGGCTACACCTTC.

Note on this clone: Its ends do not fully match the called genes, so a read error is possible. The CDR3 DNA reads TGTGCCAGTAGTTTCAGGAACACCGGGGAGCTGTTTTTT. It translates to CASSFRNTGELFF. V is TRBV28 and J is TRBJ2-2; D gene uncertain. CDR1 and CDR2 from the germline V gene are MDHEN and SYDVKM. This CDR3 comprises 13 residues.

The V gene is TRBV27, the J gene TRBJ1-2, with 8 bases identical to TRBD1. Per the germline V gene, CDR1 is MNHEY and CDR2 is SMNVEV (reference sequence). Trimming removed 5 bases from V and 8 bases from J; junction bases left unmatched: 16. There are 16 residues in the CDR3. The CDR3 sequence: CASSVTQGQAVGGYTF. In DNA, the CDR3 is TGTGCCAGCAGTGTAACGCAGGGACAGGCGGTCGGGGGCTACACCTTC.

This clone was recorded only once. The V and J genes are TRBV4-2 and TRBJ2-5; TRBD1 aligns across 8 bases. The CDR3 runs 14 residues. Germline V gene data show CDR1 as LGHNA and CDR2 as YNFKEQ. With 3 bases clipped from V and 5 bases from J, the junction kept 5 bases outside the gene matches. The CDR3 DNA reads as TGTGCCAGCAGCCAGGAACAGGGGGGCGAGACCCAGTACTTC. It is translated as CASSQEQGGETQYF.

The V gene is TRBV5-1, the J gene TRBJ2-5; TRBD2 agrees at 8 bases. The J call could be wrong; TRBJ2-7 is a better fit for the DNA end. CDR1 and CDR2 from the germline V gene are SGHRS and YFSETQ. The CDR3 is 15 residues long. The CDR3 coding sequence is TGCGCCAGCAGCTTGGGTCCGGGAGGGAGGTACGAGCAGTACTTC. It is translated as CASSLGPGGRYEQYF.

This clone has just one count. The CDR3 reads CASGPGLAGVALRYNEQFF. The DNA for the CDR3 is TGTGCTAGTGGTCCGGGACTAGCGGGAGTCGCACTGAGGTACAATGAGCAGTTCTTC. The chain joins TRBV12-5 to TRBJ2-1; 14 bases are a match to TRBD2. Trimming took 5 bases from V and 4 from J; bases not matched to a gene: 13. This CDR3 is 19 amino acids long. The germline gives CDR1 LGHNT, CDR2 FRNRAP.

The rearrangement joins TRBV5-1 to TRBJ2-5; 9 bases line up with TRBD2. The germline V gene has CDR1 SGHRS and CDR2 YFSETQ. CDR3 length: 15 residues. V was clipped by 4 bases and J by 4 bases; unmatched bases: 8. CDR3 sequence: CASSDLAGEGETQYF. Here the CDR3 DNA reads TGCGCCAGCAGCGACTTAGCGGGAGAAGGAGAGACCCAGTACTTC.

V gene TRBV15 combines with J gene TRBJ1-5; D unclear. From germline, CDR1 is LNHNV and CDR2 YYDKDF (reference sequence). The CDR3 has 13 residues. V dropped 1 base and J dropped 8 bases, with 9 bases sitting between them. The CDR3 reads CATSRVLLEPQHF. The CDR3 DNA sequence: TGTGCCACCAGCAGAGTGTTATTAGAGCCCCAGCATTTT.

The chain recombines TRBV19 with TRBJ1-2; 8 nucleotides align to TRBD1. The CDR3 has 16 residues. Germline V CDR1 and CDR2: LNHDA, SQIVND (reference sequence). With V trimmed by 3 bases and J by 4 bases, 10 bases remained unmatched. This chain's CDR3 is CASSIAAGGRGYGYTF. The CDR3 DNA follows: TGTGCCAGTAGTATCGCGGCAGGGGGCCGTGGCTATGGCTACACCTTC.

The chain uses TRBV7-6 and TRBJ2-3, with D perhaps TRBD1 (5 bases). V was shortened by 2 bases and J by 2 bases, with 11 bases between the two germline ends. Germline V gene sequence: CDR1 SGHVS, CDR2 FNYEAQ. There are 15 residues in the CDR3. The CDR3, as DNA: TGTGCCAGCAGCTTACGGACACTTTACACAGATACGCAGTATTTT. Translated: CASSLRTLYTDTQYF.

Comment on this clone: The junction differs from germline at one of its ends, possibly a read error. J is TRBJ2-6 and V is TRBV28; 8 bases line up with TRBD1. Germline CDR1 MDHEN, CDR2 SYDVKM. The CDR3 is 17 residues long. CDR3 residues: CASSSGTGVSGANGLTF. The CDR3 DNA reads TGTGCCAGCAGTTCCGGGACAGGAGTCTCTGGGGCCAACGGCCTGACTTTC.

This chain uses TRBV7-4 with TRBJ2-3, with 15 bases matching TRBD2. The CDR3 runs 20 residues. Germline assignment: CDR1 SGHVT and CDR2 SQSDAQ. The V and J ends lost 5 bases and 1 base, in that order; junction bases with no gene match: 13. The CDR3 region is CASSPLGEGLAGGGTDTQYF. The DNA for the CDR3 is TGTGCCAGCAGCCCGTTAGGGGAGGGACTAGCGGGAGGCGGCACAGATACGCAGTATTTT.

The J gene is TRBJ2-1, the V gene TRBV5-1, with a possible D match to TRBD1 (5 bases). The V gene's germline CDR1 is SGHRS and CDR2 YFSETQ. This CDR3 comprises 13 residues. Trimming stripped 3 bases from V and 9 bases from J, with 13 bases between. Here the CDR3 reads CASSSQGAPEQFF. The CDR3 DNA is TGCGCCAGCAGCTCCCAAGGGGCCCCTGAGCAGTTCTTC.

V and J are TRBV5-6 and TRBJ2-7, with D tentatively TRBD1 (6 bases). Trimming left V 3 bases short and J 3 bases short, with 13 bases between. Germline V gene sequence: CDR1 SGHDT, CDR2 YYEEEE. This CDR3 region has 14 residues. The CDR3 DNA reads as TGTGCCAGCAGCTCCGGGACAAGAAGCTACGAGCAGTACTTC. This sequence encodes CASSSGTRSYEQYF.

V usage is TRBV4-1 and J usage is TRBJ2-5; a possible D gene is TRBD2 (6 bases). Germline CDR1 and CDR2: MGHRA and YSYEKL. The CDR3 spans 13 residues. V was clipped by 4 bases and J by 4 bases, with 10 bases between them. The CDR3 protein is CASSLAAIETQYF. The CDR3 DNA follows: TGCGCCAGCAGCCTAGCGGCGATAGAGACCCAGTACTTC.

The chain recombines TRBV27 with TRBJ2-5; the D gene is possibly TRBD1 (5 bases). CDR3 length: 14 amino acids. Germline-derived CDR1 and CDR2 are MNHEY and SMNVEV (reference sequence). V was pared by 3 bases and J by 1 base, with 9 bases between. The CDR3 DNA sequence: TGTGCCAGCAGTTTTTACCAGGGCCAAGAGACCCAGTACTTC. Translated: CASSFYQGQETQYF.

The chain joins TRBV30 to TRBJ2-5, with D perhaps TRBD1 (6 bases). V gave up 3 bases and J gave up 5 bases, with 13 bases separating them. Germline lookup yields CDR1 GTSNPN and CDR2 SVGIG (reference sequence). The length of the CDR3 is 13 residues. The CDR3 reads CAWSLGGTETQYF. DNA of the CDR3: TGTGCCTGGAGCCTAGGGGGTACGGAGACCCAGTACTTC.